These 26 T cell receptor beta chains originate from one sample sequenced in a study of T-cell reconstitution after alpha-beta-depleted transplantation in children (dated by TCRdb to about 2016). The protocol used for the library was PCR. Sequencing instrument: Illumina HiSeq 2500. Molecular barcoding was employed in the preparation of TCR libraries, with unique molecular identifiers being used to normalize TCRbeta repertoire quantification. Clones were called with MiXCR by TCRdb after fastp trimmed the public reads at Q25, and only in-frame beta chains were retained. Identical CDR3 protein sequences are pooled into one entry, listed with their most common genes and DNA. In this sample the table shows about 60,000 distinct CDR3 sequences, roughly 46% of which occur a single time. The ten largest clonotypes hold nearly 98% of the sample. Taken with the paper, the label for treatment or condition translates to: allogeneic hematopoietic cell transplantation with graft depleted of TCRalphabeta T cells and CD19 B cells.

This specimen was PBMCs, mostly from graft donor cells, taken 360 days after TCRalphabeta/CD19-depleted stem cell transplant. The receptors here all came from a male patient younger than 18 who had a stem cell transplant for acute lymphoblastic leukemia, so the T cells may come from the graft donor.

The gene calls are TRBV27 and TRBJ1-6; 9 nucleotides agree with TRBD1. The CDR3 length is 15 residues. The trim removed 2 bases at V and 7 bases at J, leaving 3 bases unmatched. Looked up from germline, CDR1 is MNHEY and CDR2 is SMNVEV (reference sequence). CDR3 nucleotide sequence: TGTGCCAGCAGTTTAAAGGACAGGGGAAATTCACCCCTCCACTTT. Translating it yields CASSLKDRGNSPLHF.

This clonotype was observed a handful of times. The J gene is TRBJ2-7, the V gene TRBV7-9; a possible D gene is TRBD1 (6 bases). This CDR3 is 16 amino acids long. V lost 5 bases and J 4 bases, leaving 21 bases between the germline ends. CDR1 is SEHNR and CDR2 is FQNEAQ in the germline V gene (reference sequence). This CDR3 is CASSAIRQEKLYEQYF. The CDR3 nucleotides read TGTGCCAGCAGCGCAATCCGACAGGAAAAACTGTACGAGCAGTACTTC.

This clonotype has more than one count but fewer than ten. The chain has TRBV12-3 or TRBV12-4 and TRBJ2-7; 9 bases line up with TRBD1. This CDR3 is built from 15 residues. The V gene end was trimmed by 7 bases and the J gene end by 0 bases; junction bases not matched to a gene: 7. The CDR3 nucleotides are TGTGCCAGCACCCAGACAGGGGGGAGCTCCTACGAGCAGTACTTC. As protein: CASTQTGGSSYEQYF.

The genes are TRBV19 and TRBJ1-5; D is unclear. V was trimmed by 10 bases and J by 5 bases, leaving 15 bases between them. Germline CDR1 LNHDA, CDR2 SQIVND (reference sequence). The CDR3 consists of 13 residues. The CDR3 nucleotides read TGTGCCACCTCGGCAGGCGGATATCAGCCCCAGCATTTT. This encodes CATSAGGYQPQHF.

The J gene is TRBJ1-1, the V gene TRBV5-1; 7 nucleotides align to TRBD1. Looked up from germline, CDR1 is SGHRS and CDR2 is YFSETQ. Unmatched junction bases numbered 8, after V lost 0 bases and J lost 3 bases. This CDR3 is 16 amino acids long. CDR3 sequence reads: CASSLVGGAKDTEAFF. The CDR3 bases are TGCGCCAGCAGCTTGGTAGGGGGCGCGAAGGACACTGAAGCTTTCTTT.

V and J are TRBV20-1 and TRBJ2-7; no reliable D call. The CDR3 is made up of 13 amino acids. V was shortened by 5 bases and J by 3 bases, with 14 bases between the two germline ends. CDR1 is DFQATT, CDR2 SNEGSKA, per germline (reference sequence). CDR3 in DNA: TGCAGTGCTCGCCCCCGAGACCGCTACGAGCAGTACTTC. Encoded protein: CSARPRDRYEQYF.

The V gene is TRBV7-6, the J gene TRBJ2-2; 10 bases agree with TRBD2. The germline V gene has CDR1 SGHVS and CDR2 FNYEAQ. The CDR3 loop spans 13 amino acids. Unmatched junction bases numbered 0, after V lost 3 bases and J lost 8 bases. The chain's CDR3 is CASSLTSGGELFF. The CDR3, as DNA: TGTGCCAGCAGCTTGACTAGCGGGGGGGAGCTGTTTTTT.

The rearrangement joins TRBV2 to TRBJ2-1, with TRBD2 identical over 9 bases. Germline loops: CDR1 SNHLY, CDR2 FYNNEI. V dropped 6 bases and J dropped 6; count of bases not matched to a gene: 12. The CDR3 length is 16 residues. This chain's CDR3 is CASRVTSGVPRNEQFF. The CDR3 DNA reads as TGTGCCAGCAGAGTGACTAGCGGCGTGCCCCGCAATGAGCAGTTCTTC.

In this sample, this clonotype turned up a few times. V is TRBV20-1 and J is TRBJ2-5, with 8 bases identical to TRBD2. V lost 3 bases, J lost 4 bases, and 4 bases stayed unmatched. The CDR3 extends over 13 amino acids. CDR1 is DFQATT, CDR2 SNEGSKA, per germline (reference sequence). The CDR3 DNA is TGCAGTGCTAGCACGGGGGGGCCAGAGACCCAGTACTTC. Protein: CSASTGGPETQYF.

V gene TRBV6-2 or TRBV6-3 combines with J gene TRBJ2-7; no clear D gene. The V and J ends lost 4 bases and 3 bases respectively, with 10 bases between them. This CDR3 region has 13 residues. CDR1 and CDR2 from the germline V gene are MNHEY and SVGEGT. The CDR3 coding sequence is TGTGCCAGCAGTTTCGTCTTCGACTACGAGCAGTACTTC. It translates to CASSFVFDYEQYF.

The J gene is TRBJ2-1, the V gene TRBV20-1, with 8 bases identical to TRBD2. The CDR3 is 13 amino acids. The V gene end was trimmed by 5 bases and the J gene end by 9 bases; junction bases not matched to a gene: 9. Germline lookup yields CDR1 DFQATT and CDR2 SNEGSKA (reference sequence). The CDR3 nucleotides are TGCAGTGCTGCATCGGGACTAGGAGTTGAGCAGTTCTTC. Translating it yields CSAASGLGVEQFF.

The gene calls are TRBV4-3 and TRBJ1-1; tentatively, D is TRBD1 (5 bases). From germline, CDR1 is LGHNA and CDR2 YSLEER. This CDR3 contains 15 residues. V lost 0 bases and J lost 3, with 11 bases in between. The CDR3 is CASSQDLGGDTEAFF. The CDR3 DNA follows: TGCGCCAGCAGCCAAGATCTTGGGGGGGACACTGAAGCTTTCTTT.

This chain uses TRBV5-6 with TRBJ2-5; TRBD2 agrees at 9 bases. This CDR3 has 16 amino acids. J gave up 3 bases and V 3 bases, and 9 bases lay outside the gene matches. Germline V gives CDR1 SGHDT, CDR2 YYEEEE. CDR3 in amino acids: CASSSDIIAGEETQYF. The CDR3 DNA follows: TGTGCCAGCAGCTCGGACATTATAGCGGGAGAAGAGACCCAGTACTTC.

The chain recombines TRBV4-3 with TRBJ2-1; D is possibly TRBD1 (6 bases). Germline CDR1 LGHNA, CDR2 YSLEER. This CDR3 is built from 16 residues. Deletions cut 0 bases from V and 0 bases from J, with 9 bases between. The CDR3 reads CASSQDPQGSYNEQFF. CDR3 coding DNA: TGCGCCAGCAGCCAAGATCCACAGGGCTCCTACAATGAGCAGTTCTTC.

With respect to this clonotype: It is unclear where the CDR3 begins or ends on the DNA, so no DNA is shown, and the CDR3 is as TCRdb lists it. The chain links TRBV6-5 to TRBJ2-2; the DNA was not compared with TRBD1, the D call given in the table. Ends included, the CDR3 has 14 residues. Looked up from germline, CDR1 is MNHEY and CDR2 is SVGAGI. The CDR3 is CASSYSVLGGELFF.

Only a few counts were recorded for this clonotype. This chain connects TRBV6-6 to TRBJ1-5; D is perhaps TRBD1 (5 bases). In germline, CDR1 is MNHNY, CDR2 SVGAGI (reference sequence). This CDR3 is 13 amino acids long. V lost 7 bases and J lost 0, with 7 bases in between. The CDR3 DNA is TGTGCCAGCAAAACAGGTAGCAATCAGCCCCAGCATTTT. It encodes CASKTGSNQPQHF.

The genes are TRBV5-5 and TRBJ2-1; possibly TRBD1 or TRBD2 for D (6 bases each). The CDR3 spans 12 residues. CDR1 and CDR2 (germline): SGHKS, YYEKEE (reference sequence). V lost 3 bases and J 9 bases, leaving 10 bases between the germline ends. The CDR3 reads CASSSEGGEQFF. DNA of the CDR3: TGTGCCAGCAGCTCCGAGGGGGGTGAGCAGTTCTTC.

The chain joins TRBV5-4 to TRBJ1-1, with D possibly matching TRBD1 (6 bases). This CDR3 contains 16 residues. CDR1 is SGHNT and CDR2 is YYREEE in the germline V gene (reference sequence). Trimming shortened V by 3 bases and J by 4 bases, and 19 bases separated the two germline ends. The CDR3 protein is CASSSAIQGGFTEAFF. The CDR3 bases are TGTGCCAGCAGCTCCGCCATACAGGGTGGGTTCACTGAAGCTTTCTTT.

The chain joins TRBV11-2 to TRBJ2-2; D not resolved. The CDR3 extends over 14 amino acids. Germline V CDR1 and CDR2: SGHAT, FQNNGV. Trimming cost V 1 base and J 6 bases, with 9 bases left between them. CDR3 nucleotide sequence: TGTGCCAGCAGCTTAGTTAATGACGCCGGGGAGCTGTTTTTT. It specifies CASSLVNDAGELFF.

CDR3 residues: CASSGGQLSTNEKLFF. The CDR3 region has the DNA TGCGCCAGCAGCGGGGGACAGCTTTCAACTAATGAAAAACTGTTTTTT. The chain uses TRBV5-1 and TRBJ1-4, with TRBD1 matching 7 bases. CDR3 size: 16 residues. Germline CDR1 and CDR2: SGHRS and YFSETQ. J gave up 0 bases and V 4 bases, and 6 bases lay outside the gene matches.

A few counts support this clonotype. V usage is TRBV6-5 and J usage is TRBJ1-2; no clear D. The V end was cut by 0 bases, the J end by 4 bases, with 15 bases between. Germline V gives CDR1 MNHEY, CDR2 SVGAGI. The length of the CDR3 is 16 residues. The CDR3 region has the DNA TGTGCCAGCAGTTACTCTCGGCTCCTTGGAGGCTATGGCTACACCTTC. Encoded protein: CASSYSRLLGGYGYTF.

In its sample, this clonotype was seen a few times. This chain joins TRBV7-3 and TRBJ2-2, with unresolved D. V dropped 4 bases and J dropped 4 bases, with 7 bases sitting between them. Germline V gives CDR1 SGHTA, CDR2 FQGTGA. CDR3 length equals 13 residues. CDR3 bases: TGTGCCAGCAGCTCTAAGAGCACCGGGGAGCTGTTTTTT. Encoded protein: CASSSKSTGELFF. The variable domain in full, completed from reference TRBV7-3 and TRBJ2-2, reads GAGVSQTPSNKVTEKGKYVELRCDPISGHTALYWYRQSLGQGPEFLIYFQGTGAADDSGLPNDRFFAVRPEGSVSTLKIQRTERGDSAVYLCASSSKSTGELFFGEGSRLTVL.

The CDR3 DNA follows: TGTGCCACCAAGAGGGAGGCTTCCTACGAGCAGTACTTC. Its translation: CATKREASYEQYF. The chain has TRBV15 and TRBJ2-7; D is perhaps TRBD2 (6 bases). The germline V and J ends were trimmed by 7 bases and 1 base, with 11 bases remaining between them. Per germline, CDR1 LNHNV and CDR2 YYDKDF (reference sequence). This CDR3 region has 13 residues.

This clonotype appeared a few times. V is TRBV12-3 or TRBV12-4 and J is TRBJ1-5; tentative D call: TRBD1 (6 bases). Trimming cost V 6 bases and J 7 bases, with 16 bases left between them. This CDR3 is built from 14 residues. The CDR3 spells CASSVQGSIQPQHF. The DNA of the CDR3 is TGTGCCAGCAGCGTGCAGGGGAGTATCCAGCCCCAGCATTTT.

This clonotype was counted between two and nine times. This chain links TRBV29-1 with TRBJ2-1; TRBD1 matches 7 bases. V was clipped by 1 base and J by 8 bases; unmatched bases: 5. The V gene's germline CDR1 is SQVTM and CDR2 ANQGSEA. This CDR3 contains 13 residues. The CDR3 DNA reads TGCAGCGTTGAAGGAGGGGGCAGGGATGAGCAGTTCTTC. Translation: CSVEGGGRDEQFF.

V is TRBV24-1 and J is TRBJ2-5; possibly TRBD2 for D (7 bases). V was shortened by 7 bases and J by 4 bases, with 12 bases between the two germline ends. This CDR3 has 13 amino acids. From germline, CDR1 is KGHDR and CDR2 SFDVKD. This chain's CDR3 is CATRGAGVETQYF. The CDR3 DNA reads as TGTGCCACCAGGGGGGCGGGAGTAGAGACCCAGTACTTC.